What follows is one T cell receptor beta chain and its context. The sample originates from a study of blood T cell repertoires in COVID-19. Across the whole study: COVID-19 samples from acute and convalescent phases originated in the United States, Italy and Spain. T cells, B-cell-depleted T cells, or PBMCs provided the cDNA or gDNA that served as material.

As processed by the authors: Amplification from reference gene primers served as the basis for estimated nucleated cell counts. Profiled with immunoSEQ multiplex PCR; TCRdb holds only in-frame clones, not every one. D and trimming come from the DNA, and the V and J calls and clone size come from that table. Of hundreds of thousands of clones in the sample, 89% were seen once. Germline V gene data show CDR1 as SGDLS and CDR2 as YYNGEE. There are 15 residues in the CDR3. V was trimmed by 0 bases and J by 0 bases, leaving 9 bases between them. V and J are TRBV9 and TRBJ1-1; D remains unclear. Sequenced input: peripheral blood. The receptor comes from a man aged 35 to 55 with acute or convalescent COVID-19. The CDR3 nucleotides are TGTGCCAGCAGCGTAGGCGGAGCAATGAACACTGAAGCTTTCTTT. It codes for CASSVGGAMNTEAFF.